This T cell receptor (beta chain) came from a study of OX40 agonist ivuxolimab in advanced cancers. The wider study: The study gave patients intravenous ivuxolimab at 0.01 to 10 mg/kg every 2 weeks.

Assay: immunoSEQ multiplex PCR; the TCRdb copy retains only in-frame clones and omits some. Among about 58,000 clones listed, roughly four fifths were seen once. Excluded were patients having autoimmune disease history or systemic immunosuppression. The CDR3 runs to 14 residues. The V end lost 3 bases, the J end lost 2 bases, and 10 bases lay between the germline ends. From germline, CDR1 is SEHNR and CDR2 FQNEAQ (reference sequence). Material: CD4+ or CD8+ T cells sorted from blood, obtained in a trial of the OX40 agonist ivuxolimab. V usage is TRBV7-9 and J usage is TRBJ2-5; D is possibly TRBD1 or TRBD2 (5 bases each). The origin of this receptor is an adult with an advanced solid tumor such as melanoma, head and neck, liver or kidney cancer. In nucleotides, the CDR3 is TGTGCCAGCAGCTTCCCGGGGCGTCAAGAGACCCAGTACTTC. Translated, it gives CASSFPGRQETQYF.